The rows below give T cell receptor beta chains drawn from one sample of a study of blood T cell repertoires in COVID-19. The data were produced by immunoSEQ multiplex PCR, yet TCRdb's version contains in-frame clones alone and is incomplete. The data contain around 300,000 clones, around 90% of them singletons. The source material was PBMCs or T cells enriched from blood (not recorded which). Receptors originate from a woman aged 18 to 35 with acute COVID-19. The CDR3 runs from the conserved cysteine through the conserved F or W. Fields, in order: V gene, CDR3 protein.

v_call: TRBV24-1
cdr3_aa: CATRAGADTGELFF

v_call: TRBV27
cdr3_aa: CASSPDTGTRLSGELFF

v_call: TRBV5-6
cdr3_aa: CASSPQGAGEKLFF

v_call: TRBV2
cdr3_aa: CASSDEAGGIAKNIQYF

v_call: TRBV15
cdr3_aa: CATSRPNQPQHF

v_call: TRBV4-3
cdr3_aa: CASSLGLAVYNEQFF

v_call: TRBV4-3
cdr3_aa: CASAAGTGVYNEQFF

v_call: TRBV19
cdr3_aa: CASSEGGRSTDTQYF

v_call: TRBV25-1
cdr3_aa: CASSESGEVGETQYF

v_call: TRBV25-1
cdr3_aa: CASSEPGTGSSTIYF

v_call: TRBV10-3
cdr3_aa: CAISEGGSFYEQYF

v_call: TRBV4-1
cdr3_aa: CASSQLTDGGNNSPLHF

v_call: TRBV11-2
cdr3_aa: CASSPYIPAGGPADTQYF

v_call: TRBV4-2
cdr3_aa: CASSQGLAGGLGYEQYF